This TCR beta chain was sequenced during a study of T cells expressing NK-cell markers. The CDR3 is made up of 12 amino acids. CDR1 and CDR2 from the germline V gene are ENHRY and SYGVKD. TCRdb reprocessed the 5' RACE reads and keeps a single row for each CDR3 protein, giving no DNA. The data include a few hundred thousand distinct CDR3 sequences; the top ten clones carry around 5.2%. Regarding the study as a whole: The same clonotypes also predominated in the CD3+CD56-NKG2C+ fraction of a few donors.

As concerns this clonotype: Its antigen is currently unknown.

The TCR comes from a man aged 18-69 years in good health. Sequencing used blood T cells: a sorted CD56 or NKG2C T cell subset, CD4+ or CD8+ T cells, or bulk PBMC T cells (not recorded which). This chain uses TRBV10-3 with TRBJ1-2; the D call from TCRdb, TRBD1, cannot be confirmed without DNA. CDR3 in amino acids: CATGGASYGYTF.